This T cell receptor beta chain was retrieved from a study of blood T cell repertoires in COVID-19. Background on the study: Acute and convalescent COVID-19 specimens originated in the United States, Italy and Spain. The analysed material was cDNA or gDNA that came from T cells, B-cell-depleted T cells, or PBMCs.

Under the authors' procedure: Quantification of nucleated cells was approximated via reference gene primer amplification. Sequenced by immunoSEQ multiplex PCR; TCRdb stores in-frame clones only, minus some. The D gene and trimming were derived from the DNA, and the V and J assignments and clone size from that table. The repertoire holds about 140,000 clones, 88% seen once, with roughly a tenth in the top ten. Sequenced: peripheral blood. The TCR sequence derives from a man aged 60-69 years with active or convalescent COVID-19.

CDR3 protein: CASSQALPGQGPSPLHF. The CDR3 DNA reads as TGCGCCAGCAGCCAAGCTCTACCGGGACAGGGGCCTTCACCCCTCCACTTT. The chain recombines TRBV4-1 with TRBJ1-6; 10 bases align to TRBD1. V shed 1 base and J 9 bases; nucleotides not matched to a gene: 9. The CDR3 contains 17 residues. CDR1 and CDR2 (germline): MGHRA, YSYEKL.